This T cell receptor beta chain was identified in a study of blood T cell repertoires in COVID-19. The wider study: Some COVID-19 samples were acute and others convalescent; all came from the United States, Italy and Spain. From T cells, B-cell-depleted T cells, or PBMCs came the material, which was cDNA or gDNA.

Deletions cut 1 base from V and 4 bases from J, with 5 bases between. This CDR3 spans 13 amino acids. As originally analysed: Nucleated cell number was recorded as an estimate derived from reference gene primer amplification. Produced via immunoSEQ multiplex PCR; TCRdb's table is partial and in-frame only. The DNA was the basis for D and trimming; V, J and clone size are from that table. Of 150,000 to 200,000 clones listed, 85% to 90% are singletons. The receptor was derived from a man between 35 and 55 years old with active or convalescent COVID-19. Sequenced sample: peripheral blood. The rearrangement uses TRBV12-3 or TRBV12-4 and TRBJ2-1; D ambiguous. CDR3 DNA: TGTGCCAGCAGTTTAGGGCTTTACAATGAGCAGTTCTTC. The encoded protein is CASSLGLYNEQFF.